These 6 T cell receptor beta chains were all obtained from the same sample, sequenced in a study of OX40 agonist ivuxolimab in advanced cancers. Assay used: immunoSEQ multiplex PCR; TCRdb lists only in-frame clones, some missing. The data hold 65,000 to 95,000 clones, with more than 70% observed a single time. This sample comprised CD4+ or CD8+ T cells sorted from blood, obtained in a trial of the OX40 agonist ivuxolimab. These receptors were obtained from an adult with an advanced solid tumor such as melanoma, head and neck, liver or kidney cancer.

The rearrangement links TRBV28 to TRBJ2-3; D perhaps matches TRBD2 (6 bases). Trimming stripped 5 bases from V and 2 bases from J, with 17 bases between. Germline V gene sequence: CDR1 MDHEN, CDR2 SYDVKM. The CDR3 loop spans 16 amino acids. CDR3 sequence (DNA): TGTGCCAGCAGTCGCCTAGCGCGGATGTTCACAGATACGCAGTATTTT. Protein product: CASSRLARMFTDTQYF. Complete variable domain (other parts from reference TRBV28 and TRBJ2-3): DVKVTQSSRYLVKRTGEKVFLECVQDMDHENMFWYRQDPGLGLRLIYFSYDVKMKEKGDIPEGYSVSREKKERFSLILESASTNQTSMYLCASSRLARMFTDTQYFGPGTRLTVL.

The chain couples TRBV11-2 to TRBJ2-1; 7 bases match TRBD1. Germline loops: CDR1 SGHAT, CDR2 FQNNGV. V gave up 4 bases and J gave up 5 bases; unmatched junction bases: 11. The CDR3 length is 16 residues. CDR3 sequence reads: CASSSPSGQKNNEQFF. CDR3 in DNA: TGTGCCAGCAGCTCCCCATCGGGACAGAAAAACAATGAGCAGTTCTTC.

The rearrangement joins TRBV6-5 to TRBJ2-7; 9 nucleotides agree with TRBD2. The CDR3 totals 15 residues. Germline CDR1 reads MNHEY; CDR2 reads SVGAGI. The V segment lost 0 bases and the J segment 3 bases; nucleotides outside the gene matches: 3. For the CDR3, the DNA is TGTGCCAGCAGTTACTCGGGACTAGCTCGCTACGAGCAGTACTTC. Translation gives CASSYSGLARYEQYF.

The V call is TRBV5-1, the J call TRBJ1-3; D may be TRBD1 (5 bases). The V end was cut by 4 bases, the J end by 4 bases, with 9 bases between. CDR1 and CDR2 (germline): SGHRS, YFSETQ. There are 13 residues in the CDR3. Here the CDR3 reads CASSPGHGNTIYF. The CDR3 DNA reads as TGCGCCAGCAGCCCAGGACACGGAAACACCATATATTTT.

The V gene is TRBV6-1, the J gene TRBJ2-5; 8 nucleotides line up with TRBD1. The CDR3 has 12 residues. The V segment lost 6 bases and the J segment 4 bases; nucleotides outside the gene matches: 1. The germline V gene encodes CDR1 MNHNS and CDR2 SASEGT. The CDR3 is CASRTGAETQYF. CDR3 DNA: TGTGCCAGCAGGACAGGGGCAGAGACCCAGTACTTC.

The chain recombines TRBV6-5 with TRBJ2-7; D is undetermined. CDR1 and CDR2 from the germline V gene are MNHEY and SVGAGI. Trimming stripped 0 bases from V and 3 bases from J, with 15 bases between. The CDR3 runs to 16 residues. The chain's CDR3 is CASSYSKSRAVYEQYF. The CDR3 region has the DNA TGTGCCAGCAGTTACTCGAAATCCCGGGCCGTCTACGAGCAGTACTTC.